The 25 T cell receptor beta chains presented below share a single source sample, sequenced in a study of beta chain features in type 1 diabetes. Study results and caveats: Type 1 diabetes patients showed a moderate but significant shortening of TCRB CDR3s in all four CD4+ subsets.

Sequenced material consisted of expressed TCRB transcripts (all of the isolated RNA was reverse transcribed). The protocol was immunoSEQ multiplex PCR, while the TCRdb copy is restricted to in-frame clones and leaves out a portion. The profile covers approximately 170,000 clones, with around 7.9% appearing a single time and roughly 0.46% taken by the ten largest. Their antigens are not known. What was sequenced was central memory CD4+ T cells from blood. The source of these receptors is a young man with type 1 diabetes.

V usage is TRBV6-5 and J usage is TRBJ2-4; maybe TRBD1 (6 bases). This CDR3 region has 15 residues. The germline V gene encodes CDR1 MNHEY and CDR2 SVGAGI. V dropped 2 bases and J dropped 0 bases, with 8 bases sitting between them. DNA of the CDR3: TGTGCCAGCAGTTACGGGGGCCTAGCCAAAAACATTCAGTACTTC. This sequence encodes CASSYGGLAKNIQYF.

In its sample, this clone was seen a few times. This chain links TRBV6-5 with TRBJ2-7, with D unclear. Germline-derived CDR1 and CDR2 are MNHEY and SVGAGI. The CDR3 loop spans 15 amino acids. Between the trimmed V and J ends, which lost 5 bases and 4 bases, there was a span of 18 bases. CDR3 loop: CASSRDLRSGYEQYF. The DNA of the CDR3 is TGTGCCAGCAGTCGCGACTTGCGGTCCGGGTACGAGCAGTACTTC.

This sequence joins TRBV15 and TRBJ1-3; D not certain. V gave up 0 bases and J gave up 0 bases, with 9 bases separating them. The CDR3 covers 16 residues. The germline CDR1 and CDR2 sequences are LNHNV and YYDKDF (reference sequence). The CDR3 region is CATSRDSTSSGNTIYF. Written as DNA, the CDR3 is TGTGCCACCAGCAGAGATTCGACAAGCTCTGGAAACACCATATATTTT. Full variable domain (remainder filled in from reference TRBV15 and TRBJ1-3): DAMVIQNPRYQVTQFGKPVTLSCSQTLNHNVMYWYQQKSSQAPKLLFHYYDKDFNNEADTPDNFQSRRPNTSFCFLDIRSPGLGDTAMYLCATSRDSTSSGNTIYFGEGSWLTVV.

This clone was observed a few times. The gene calls are TRBV19 and TRBJ2-6; 10 bases agree with TRBD1. Germline V gene sequence: CDR1 LNHDA, CDR2 SQIVND (reference sequence). The CDR3 length is 17 residues. After removal of 6 bases from V and 0 bases from J, the junction contained 5 bases not matched to a gene. In nucleotides, the CDR3 is TGTGCCAGTAGCGCGGGACAGGGGAACTCTGGGGCCAACGTCCTGACTTTC. Translation: CASSAGQGNSGANVLTF.

The chain links TRBV6-6 to TRBJ2-1; D gene unclear. The CDR3 is made up of 11 amino acids. V was clipped by 6 bases and J by 8 bases, with 8 bases between them. The germline gives CDR1 MNHNY, CDR2 SVGAGI (reference sequence). DNA for the CDR3: TGTGCCAGCAGCCTTCGGGATGAGCAGTTCTTC. It translates to CASSLRDEQFF.

The rearrangement uses TRBV28 and TRBJ2-4; D is unresolved. V was pared by 1 base and J by 1 base, with 5 bases between. CDR1 MDHEN and CDR2 SYDVKM come from the germline V gene. The CDR3 is 14 amino acids. CDR3 DNA: TGTGCCAGCAGTTTATCTTTTGCCAAAAACATTCAGTACTTC. Protein: CASSLSFAKNIQYF.

The chain employs TRBV27 and TRBJ1-2, with a tentative D call TRBD1 (5 bases). The CDR3 covers 15 residues. Germline V gene sequence: CDR1 MNHEY, CDR2 SMNVEV (reference sequence). Trimming stripped 3 bases from V and 8 bases from J, with 19 bases between. The CDR3 loop is CASSFYDAGRSGYTF. In nucleotides, the CDR3 is TGTGCCAGCAGTTTCTATGACGCAGGGCGGAGCGGCTACACCTTC.

The V and J genes are TRBV11-2 and TRBJ2-5; D is unresolved. Germline loops: CDR1 SGHAT, CDR2 FQNNGV. V was trimmed by 5 bases and J by 1 base, leaving 5 bases between them. The CDR3 contains 12 residues. CDR3 residues: CASSPSQETQYF. DNA for the CDR3: TGTGCCAGCAGCCCCAGCCAAGAGACCCAGTACTTC. Full variable domain (remainder filled in from reference TRBV11-2 and TRBJ2-5): EAGVAQSPRYKIIEKRQSVAFWCNPISGHATLYWYQQILGQGPKLLIQFQNNGVVDDSQLPKDRFSAERLKGVDSTLKIQPAKLEDSAVYLCASSPSQETQYFGPGTRLLVL.

This chain joins TRBV9 and TRBJ1-4; D is uncertain. Per germline, CDR1 SGDLS and CDR2 YYNGEE. The CDR3 runs 15 residues. With 4 bases removed from V and 0 bases from J, the gap between germline ends came to 10 bases. The CDR3: CASSPHRATNEKLFF. For the CDR3, the DNA is TGTGCCAGCAGCCCCCACCGAGCAACTAATGAAAAACTGTTTTTT.

There are a few counts of this clone. This rearrangement joins TRBV11-3 to TRBJ2-1, with D possibly being TRBD1 (8 bases). Trimming removed 3 bases at V and 6 bases at J, with 15 bases between. The germline V gene has CDR1 SGHNT and CDR2 YENEEA. CDR3 length equals 15 residues. CDR3: CASSFNRGGFNEQFF. CDR3 DNA sequence: TGTGCCAGCAGCTTCAACAGGGGGGGTTTCAATGAGCAGTTCTTC.

The chain employs TRBV5-8 and TRBJ2-5; TRBD1 might be the D (5 bases). The CDR3 consists of 14 residues. V was cut by 2 bases and J by 2 bases, with 10 bases left in between. Germline V gene sequence: CDR1 SGHTS, CDR2 YDEGEE. CDR3 region: CASSFETVQETQYF. For the CDR3, the DNA is TGTGCCAGCAGCTTTGAGACAGTTCAAGAGACCCAGTACTTC.

This clone was found a few times. The chain couples TRBV4-3 to TRBJ1-4; maybe TRBD1 (6 bases). This CDR3 comprises 15 residues. Germline V gene data show CDR1 as LGHNA and CDR2 as YSLEER. With 0 bases removed from V and 8 bases from J, the gap between germline ends came to 13 bases. The chain's CDR3 is CASSQDSRGEEKLFF. CDR3 nucleotide sequence: TGCGCCAGCAGCCAAGATAGCAGGGGAGAAGAAAAACTGTTTTTT.

As regards this clone: Distinct nucleotide sequences in the sample also encode this CDR3. The V and J genes are TRBV30 and TRBJ2-3; perhaps TRBD2 as D (5 bases). V lost 5 bases and J 1 base, leaving 10 bases between the germline ends. The CDR3 has 13 amino acids. Germline CDR1 and CDR2: GTSNPN and SVGIG (reference sequence). The CDR3 nucleotides read TGTGCCTGGGGACTCTCCGGCACAGATACGCAGTATTTT. Translated: CAWGLSGTDTQYF.

This clone has more than one count but fewer than ten. The genes are TRBV5-1 and TRBJ2-5, with 7 bases fitting TRBD1. Losses at the gene ends were 0 bases for V and 4 bases for J; bases not matched to a gene: 3. CDR3 length: 14 residues. Germline lookup yields CDR1 SGHRS and CDR2 YFSETQ. The CDR3 region is CASSLVGGGETQYF. In DNA form, the CDR3 reads TGCGCCAGCAGCTTGGTAGGGGGCGGAGAGACCCAGTACTTC.

This chain links TRBV2 with TRBJ1-3, with 8 bases lining up with TRBD1. Germline assignment: CDR1 SNHLY and CDR2 FYNNEI. V lost 0 bases to trimming and J lost 11 bases; unmatched junction nucleotides: 6. The CDR3 has 14 amino acids. The CDR3 DNA follows: TGTGCCAGCAGTGAAGCCGACAGGGGTTTCCCCATATATTTT. Translating gives CASSEADRGFPIYF. The whole variable domain, remainder taken from reference TRBV2 and TRBJ1-3, is EPEVTQTPSHQVTQMGQEVILRCVPISNHLYFYWYRQILGQKVEFLVSFYNNEISEKSEIFDDQFSVERPDGSNFTLKIRSTKLEDSAMYFCASSEADRGFPIYFGEGSWLTVV.

Here the CDR3 DNA reads TGCAGCGTTGACCATCGGGGGGGTTTCCGGAAGGGAGGCTACACCTTC. It is translated as CSVDHRGGFRKGGYTF. The chain combines TRBV29-1 with TRBJ1-2; perhaps TRBD1 as D (5 bases). This CDR3 region has 16 residues. CDR1 is SQVTM, CDR2 ANQGSEA, per germline. Trimming cost V 3 bases and J 8 bases, with 25 bases left between them. Looking up the rest from reference TRBV29-1 and TRBJ1-2 gives the full variable domain: SAVISQKPSRDICQRGTSLTIQCQVDSQVTMMFWYRQQPGQSLTLIATANQGSEATYESGFVIDKFPISRPNLTFSTLTVSNMSPEDSSIYLCSVDHRGGFRKGGYTFGSGTRLTVV.

This clone was counted between two and nine times. The chain recombines TRBV10-3 with TRBJ1-2; D is ambiguous. The CDR3 covers 14 residues. Germline CDR1 reads ENHRY; CDR2 reads SYGVKD. Trimming took 2 bases from V and 4 from J, leaving 11 bases between them. CDR3 sequence (DNA): TGTGCCATCAGTGAGGAGGGCAGCCTCTATGGCTACACCTTC. Residues: CAISEEGSLYGYTF.

The chain links TRBV6-6 to TRBJ1-5; D is possibly TRBD1 (6 bases). The CDR3 totals 12 residues. Per germline, CDR1 MNHNY and CDR2 SVGAGI (reference sequence). Trimming pared 6 bases from V and 7 bases from J, leaving 10 bases between. The CDR3 spells CASSQGTQPQHF. The DNA for the CDR3 is TGTGCCAGCAGCCAGGGGACCCAGCCCCAGCATTTT.

The rearrangement uses TRBV4-1 and TRBJ1-1; a possible D gene is TRBD1 (5 bases). The CDR3 sequence is 14 residues long. Trimming took 4 bases from V and 3 from J, leaving 12 bases between them. Germline values: CDR1 MGHRA, CDR2 YSYEKL. The CDR3 here is CASSLREVDTEAFF. The CDR3 nucleotides are TGCGCCAGCAGCCTCAGGGAAGTGGACACTGAAGCTTTCTTT.

The chain is built from TRBV2 and TRBJ2-3, with 9 bases that match TRBD2. CDR1 and CDR2 from the germline V gene are SNHLY and FYNNEI. The CDR3 has 16 amino acids. The V and J ends lost 5 bases and 1 base, in that order; junction bases with no gene match: 7. The CDR3 protein is CASSLGTSIRTDTQYF. The CDR3 DNA follows: TGTGCCAGCAGTCTTGGGACTAGCATCCGCACAGATACGCAGTATTTT.

This clone was counted many times. Other DNA sequences in the same sample also yield this CDR3. The chain carries TRBV9 and TRBJ2-1, with 14 bases matching TRBD2. The germline V gene encodes CDR1 SGDLS and CDR2 YYNGEE. The J segment lost 6 bases and the V segment lost 3 bases, leaving 5 bases of the junction unmatched. The CDR3 is 16 residues long. The CDR3 DNA is TGTGCCAGCAGCGCCCGGACTAGCGGGGGGCTCAATGAGCAGTTCTTC. This codes for CASSARTSGGLNEQFF.

The chain joins TRBV5-1 to TRBJ1-5; TRBD1 matches 8 bases. The germline V gene has CDR1 SGHRS and CDR2 YFSETQ. The trim removed 1 base at V and 8 bases at J, leaving 5 bases unmatched. The CDR3 sequence is 14 residues long. The CDR3, as DNA: TGCGCCAGCAGCTTGTCCACAGGGGGGGAGCCCCAGCATTTT. Its translation is CASSLSTGGEPQHF.

Only a few counts were recorded for this clone. The chain recombines TRBV19 with TRBJ1-2; D uncertain. V was pared by 7 bases and J by 6 bases, with 18 bases between. This CDR3 region has 14 residues. Germline V gene data show CDR1 as LNHDA and CDR2 as SQIVND (reference sequence). The CDR3: CASKAAASRHGYTF. The CDR3 DNA reads as TGTGCCAGTAAAGCGGCAGCCTCCCGGCATGGCTACACCTTC.

This clone was seen a handful of times. The chain couples TRBV7-2 to TRBJ2-5; 9 bases match TRBD1. CDR3 size: 17 residues. V gave up 8 bases and J gave up 3 bases; unmatched junction bases: 16. From germline, CDR1 is SGHTA and CDR2 FQGNSA. The CDR3 region has the DNA TGTGCCAGCGGCCTATCGGACAGGGGACTTGGGGAAGAGACCCAGTACTTC. This codes for CASGLSDRGLGEETQYF.

This clone has a count of ten or more. The chain joins TRBV15 to TRBJ2-3; maybe TRBD1 (6 bases). The germline V gene has CDR1 LNHNV and CDR2 YYDKDF (reference sequence). With 1 base removed from V and 7 bases from J, the gap between germline ends came to 15 bases. The CDR3 is 15 amino acids. For the CDR3, the DNA is TGTGCCACCAGCAGAGCGCCCCAGGGGCCTAATACGCAGTATTTT. This encodes CATSRAPQGPNTQYF.